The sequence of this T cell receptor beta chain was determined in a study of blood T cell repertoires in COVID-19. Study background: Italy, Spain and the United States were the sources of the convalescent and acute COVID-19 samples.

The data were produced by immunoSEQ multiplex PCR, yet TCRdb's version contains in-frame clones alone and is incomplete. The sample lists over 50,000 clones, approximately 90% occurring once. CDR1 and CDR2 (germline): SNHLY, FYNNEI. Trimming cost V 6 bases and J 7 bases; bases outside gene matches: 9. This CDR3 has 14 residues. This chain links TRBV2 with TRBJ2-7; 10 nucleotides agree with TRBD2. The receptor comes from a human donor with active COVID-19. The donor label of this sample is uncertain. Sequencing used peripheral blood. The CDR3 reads CASRQTSGIDEQYF. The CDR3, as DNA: TGTGCCAGCAGACAAACTAGCGGGATCGATGAGCAGTACTTC.